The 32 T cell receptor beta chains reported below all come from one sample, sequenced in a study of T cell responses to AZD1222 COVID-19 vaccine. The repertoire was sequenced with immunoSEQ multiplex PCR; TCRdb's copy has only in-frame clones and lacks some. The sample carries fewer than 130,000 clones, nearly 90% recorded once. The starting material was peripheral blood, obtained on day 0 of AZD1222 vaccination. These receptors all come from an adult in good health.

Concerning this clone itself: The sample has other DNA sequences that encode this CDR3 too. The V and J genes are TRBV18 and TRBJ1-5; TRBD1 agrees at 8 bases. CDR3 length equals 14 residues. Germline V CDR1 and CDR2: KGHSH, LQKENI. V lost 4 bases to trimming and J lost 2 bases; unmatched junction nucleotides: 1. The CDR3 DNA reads TGTGCCAGCTCACAGGGACAGGGCAATCAGCCCCAGCATTTT. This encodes CASSQGQGNQPQHF.

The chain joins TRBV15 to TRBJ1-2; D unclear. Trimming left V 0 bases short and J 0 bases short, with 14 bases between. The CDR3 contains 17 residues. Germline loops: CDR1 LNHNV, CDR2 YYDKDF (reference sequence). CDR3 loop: CATSRDRFGQANYGYTF. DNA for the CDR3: TGTGCCACCAGCAGAGATCGATTCGGGCAAGCTAACTATGGCTACACCTTC.

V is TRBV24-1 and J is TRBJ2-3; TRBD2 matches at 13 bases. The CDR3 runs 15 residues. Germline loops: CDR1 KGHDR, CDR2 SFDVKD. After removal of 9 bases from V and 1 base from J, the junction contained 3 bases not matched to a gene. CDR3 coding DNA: TGTGCCACCGCGGGGACTAGCGGGGGCACAGATACGCAGTATTTT. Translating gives CATAGTSGGTDTQYF.

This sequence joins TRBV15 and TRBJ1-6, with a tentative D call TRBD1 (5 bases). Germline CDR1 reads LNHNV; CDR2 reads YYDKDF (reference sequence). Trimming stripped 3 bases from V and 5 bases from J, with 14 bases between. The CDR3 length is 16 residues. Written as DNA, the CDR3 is TGTGCCACCAGCAGGGGCCTCGGGGGAAATAATTCACCCCTCCACTTT. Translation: CATSRGLGGNNSPLHF.

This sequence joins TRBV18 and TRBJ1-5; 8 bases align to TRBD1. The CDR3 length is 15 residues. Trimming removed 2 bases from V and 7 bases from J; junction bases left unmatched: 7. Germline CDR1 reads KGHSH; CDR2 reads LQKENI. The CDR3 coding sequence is TGTGCCAGCTCACCAAACAGGGGGGCAGAGCAGCCCCAGCATTTT. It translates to CASSPNRGAEQPQHF.

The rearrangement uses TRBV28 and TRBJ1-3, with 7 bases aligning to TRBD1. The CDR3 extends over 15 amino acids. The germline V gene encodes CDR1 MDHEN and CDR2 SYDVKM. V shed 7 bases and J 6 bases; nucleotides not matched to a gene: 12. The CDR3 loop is CASTRTGVGENTIYF. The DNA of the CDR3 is TGTGCCAGCACTCGTACAGGGGTTGGAGAAAACACCATATATTTT.

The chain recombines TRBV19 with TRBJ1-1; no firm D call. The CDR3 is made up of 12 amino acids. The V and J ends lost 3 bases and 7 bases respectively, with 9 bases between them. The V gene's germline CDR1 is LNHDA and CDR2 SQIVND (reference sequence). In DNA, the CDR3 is TGTGCCAGTAGTATTGGTCGAGTTGAAGCTTTCTTT. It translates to CASSIGRVEAFF.

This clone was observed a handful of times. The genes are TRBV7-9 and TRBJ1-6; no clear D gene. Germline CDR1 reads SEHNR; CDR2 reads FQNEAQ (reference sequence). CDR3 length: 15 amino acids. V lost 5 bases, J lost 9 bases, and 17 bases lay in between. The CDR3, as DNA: TGTGCCAGCAGCCTTACCGAGGTTTTCGGTTCACCCCTCCACTTT. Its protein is CASSLTEVFGSPLHF.

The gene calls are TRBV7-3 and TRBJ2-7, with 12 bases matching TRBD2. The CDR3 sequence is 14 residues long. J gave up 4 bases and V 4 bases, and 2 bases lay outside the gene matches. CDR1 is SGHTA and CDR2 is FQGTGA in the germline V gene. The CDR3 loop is CASSSGTSGYEQYF. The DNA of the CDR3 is TGTGCCAGCAGCTCAGGGACTAGCGGGTACGAGCAGTACTTC. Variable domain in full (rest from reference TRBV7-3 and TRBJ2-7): GAGVSQTPSNKVTEKGKYVELRCDPISGHTALYWYRQSLGQGPEFLIYFQGTGAADDSGLPNDRFFAVRPEGSVSTLKIQRTERGDSAVYLCASSSGTSGYEQYFGPGTRLTVT.

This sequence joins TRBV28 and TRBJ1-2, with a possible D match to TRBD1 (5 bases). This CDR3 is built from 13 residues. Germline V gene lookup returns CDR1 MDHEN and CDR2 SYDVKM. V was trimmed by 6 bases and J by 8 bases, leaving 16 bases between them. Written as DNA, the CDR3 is TGTGCCAGCAGCACGGGACTTACGAACGGCTACACCTTC. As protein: CASSTGLTNGYTF.

The CDR3 sequence is CASSQETGVYEQYF. The CDR3 DNA reads TGTGCCAGCAGCCAGGAGACAGGCGTCTACGAGCAGTACTTC. The chain is built from TRBV3-1 (or the pseudogene TRBV3-2) and TRBJ2-7, with D possibly TRBD1 on 6 matching bases. CDR1 is LGHDT, CDR2 YNNKEL, per germline (reference sequence). CDR3 length: 14 amino acids. V shed 3 bases and J shed 3 bases, with 12 bases lying between them.

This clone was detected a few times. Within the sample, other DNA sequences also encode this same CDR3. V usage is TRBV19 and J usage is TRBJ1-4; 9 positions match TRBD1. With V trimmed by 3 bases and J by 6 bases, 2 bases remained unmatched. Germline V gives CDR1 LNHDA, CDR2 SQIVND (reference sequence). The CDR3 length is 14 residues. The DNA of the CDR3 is TGTGCCAGTAGTATGGGACAGGGAGATGAAAAACTGTTTTTT. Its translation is CASSMGQGDEKLFF.

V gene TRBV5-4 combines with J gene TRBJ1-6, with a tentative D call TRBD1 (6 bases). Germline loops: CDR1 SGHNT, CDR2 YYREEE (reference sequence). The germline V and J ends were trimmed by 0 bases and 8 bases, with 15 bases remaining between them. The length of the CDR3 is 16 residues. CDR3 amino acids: CASSLGERGPDSPLHF. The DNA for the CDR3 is TGTGCCAGCAGCTTGGGTGAGCGGGGGCCTGATTCACCCCTCCACTTT.

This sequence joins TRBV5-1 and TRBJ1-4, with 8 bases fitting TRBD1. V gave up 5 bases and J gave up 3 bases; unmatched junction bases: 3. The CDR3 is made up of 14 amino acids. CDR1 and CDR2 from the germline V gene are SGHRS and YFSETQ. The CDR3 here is CASSTGGSNEKLFF. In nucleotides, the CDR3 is TGCGCCAGCAGTACAGGGGGATCTAATGAAAAACTGTTTTTT. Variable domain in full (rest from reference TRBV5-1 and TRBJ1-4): KAGVTQTPRYLIKTRGQQVTLSCSPISGHRSVSWYQQTPGQGLQFLFEYFSETQRNKGNFPGRFSGRQFSNSRSEMNVSTLELGDSALYLCASSTGGSNEKLFFGSGTQLSVL.

The CDR3 sequence is CSVEDRDRGRDYTF. The DNA for the CDR3 is TGCAGCGTTGAGGACCGGGACAGGGGGCGAGACTACACCTTC. This chain joins TRBV29-1 and TRBJ1-2, with 12 bases aligning to TRBD1. The V gene end was trimmed by 3 bases and the J gene end by 10 bases; junction bases not matched to a gene: 9. CDR3 length: 14 residues. The V gene's germline CDR1 is SQVTM and CDR2 ANQGSEA.

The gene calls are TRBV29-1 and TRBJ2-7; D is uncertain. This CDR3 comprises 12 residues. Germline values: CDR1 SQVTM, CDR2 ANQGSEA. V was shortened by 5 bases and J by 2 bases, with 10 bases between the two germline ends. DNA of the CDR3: TGCAGCGTTAGGGCCTTAACCTACGAGCAGTACTTC. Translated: CSVRALTYEQYF.

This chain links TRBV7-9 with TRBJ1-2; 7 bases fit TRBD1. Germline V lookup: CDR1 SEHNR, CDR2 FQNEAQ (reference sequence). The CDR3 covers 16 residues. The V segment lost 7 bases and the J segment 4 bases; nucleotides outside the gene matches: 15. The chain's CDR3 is CASITVSRDSSYGYTF. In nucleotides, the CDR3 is TGTGCCAGCATTACAGTATCCCGGGACAGCTCCTATGGCTACACCTTC.

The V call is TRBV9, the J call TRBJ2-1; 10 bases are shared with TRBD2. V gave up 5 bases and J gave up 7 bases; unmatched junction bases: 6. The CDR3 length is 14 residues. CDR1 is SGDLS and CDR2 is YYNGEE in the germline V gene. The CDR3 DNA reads TGTGCCAGCAGTGCCCATAGCGGGAGGAATGAGCAGTTCTTC. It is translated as CASSAHSGRNEQFF. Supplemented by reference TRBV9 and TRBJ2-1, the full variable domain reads DSGVTQTPKHLITATGQRVTLRCSPRSGDLSVYWYQQSLDQGLQFLIQYYNGEERAKGNILERFSAQQFPDLHSELNLSSLELGDSALYFCASSAHSGRNEQFFGPGTRLTVL.

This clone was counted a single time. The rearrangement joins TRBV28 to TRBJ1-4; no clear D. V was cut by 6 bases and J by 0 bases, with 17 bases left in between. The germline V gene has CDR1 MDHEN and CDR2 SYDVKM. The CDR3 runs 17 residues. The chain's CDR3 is CASSLSSPQSTNEKLFF. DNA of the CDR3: TGTGCCAGCAGCCTATCCTCCCCGCAGTCAACTAATGAAAAACTGTTTTTT.

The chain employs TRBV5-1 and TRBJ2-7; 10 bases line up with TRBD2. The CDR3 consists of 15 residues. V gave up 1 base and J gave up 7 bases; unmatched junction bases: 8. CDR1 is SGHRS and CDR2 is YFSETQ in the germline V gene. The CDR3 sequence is CASSLYPSGSWEQYF. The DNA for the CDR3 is TGCGCCAGCAGCTTGTACCCTAGCGGGAGTTGGGAGCAGTACTTC.

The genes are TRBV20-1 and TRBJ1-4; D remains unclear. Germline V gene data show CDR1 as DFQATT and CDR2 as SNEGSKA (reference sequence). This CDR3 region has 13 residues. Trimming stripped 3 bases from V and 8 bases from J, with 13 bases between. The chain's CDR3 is CSASTSGGEKLFF. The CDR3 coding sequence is TGCAGTGCTAGTACCAGTGGAGGCGAAAAACTGTTTTTT.

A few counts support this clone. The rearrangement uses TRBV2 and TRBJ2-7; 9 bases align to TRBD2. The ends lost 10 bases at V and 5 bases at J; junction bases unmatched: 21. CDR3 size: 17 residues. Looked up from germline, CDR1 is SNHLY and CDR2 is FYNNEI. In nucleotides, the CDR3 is TGTGCCACTCCCGGACGGAGTGGGGCGGGAGGGCCTCACGAGCAGTACTTC. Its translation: CATPGRSGAGGPHEQYF.

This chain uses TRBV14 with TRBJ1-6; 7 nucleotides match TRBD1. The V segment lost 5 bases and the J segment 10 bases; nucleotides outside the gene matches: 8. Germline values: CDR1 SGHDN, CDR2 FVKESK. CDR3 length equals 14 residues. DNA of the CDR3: TGTGCCAGCAGCACTAACAGGGGTGGGTCACCCCTCCACTTT. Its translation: CASSTNRGGSPLHF.

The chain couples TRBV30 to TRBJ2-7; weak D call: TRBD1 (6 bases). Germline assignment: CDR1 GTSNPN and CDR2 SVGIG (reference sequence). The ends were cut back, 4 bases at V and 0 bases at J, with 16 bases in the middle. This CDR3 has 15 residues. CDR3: CAWTPGTSISYEQYF. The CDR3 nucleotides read TGTGCCTGGACCCCCGGGACAAGTATCTCCTACGAGCAGTACTTC.

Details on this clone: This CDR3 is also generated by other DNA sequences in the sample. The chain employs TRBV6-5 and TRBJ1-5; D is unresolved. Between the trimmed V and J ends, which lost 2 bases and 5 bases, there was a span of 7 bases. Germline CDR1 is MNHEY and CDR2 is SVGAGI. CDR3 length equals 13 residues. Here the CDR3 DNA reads TGTGCCAGCAGTTACAGGCTGGATCAGCCCCAGCATTTT. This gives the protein CASSYRLDQPQHF.

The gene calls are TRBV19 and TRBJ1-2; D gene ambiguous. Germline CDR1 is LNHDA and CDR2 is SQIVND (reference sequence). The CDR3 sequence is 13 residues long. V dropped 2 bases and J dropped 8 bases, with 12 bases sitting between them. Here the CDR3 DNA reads TGTGCCAGTAGTATATTGAGCGGAAGGGGCTACACCTTC. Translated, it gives CASSILSGRGYTF.

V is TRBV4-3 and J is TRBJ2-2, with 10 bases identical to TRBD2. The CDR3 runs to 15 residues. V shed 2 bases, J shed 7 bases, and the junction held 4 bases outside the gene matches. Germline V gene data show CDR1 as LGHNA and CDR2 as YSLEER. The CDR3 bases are TGCGCCAGCAGCCAACTAGCGGGGGCGGACGGGGAGCTGTTTTTT. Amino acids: CASSQLAGADGELFF.

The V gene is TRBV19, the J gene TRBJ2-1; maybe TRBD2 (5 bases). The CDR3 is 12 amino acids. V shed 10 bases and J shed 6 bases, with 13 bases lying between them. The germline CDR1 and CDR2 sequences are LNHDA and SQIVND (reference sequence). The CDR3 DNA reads TGTGCCACCCGAGGAGGTGGCAATGAGCAGTTCTTC. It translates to CATRGGGNEQFF.

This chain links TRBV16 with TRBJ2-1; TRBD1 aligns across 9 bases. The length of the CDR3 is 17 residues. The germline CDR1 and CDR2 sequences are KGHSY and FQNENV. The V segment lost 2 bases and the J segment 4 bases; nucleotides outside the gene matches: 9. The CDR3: CASSQGIGQGNYNEQFF. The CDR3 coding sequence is TGTGCCAGCAGCCAAGGGATCGGACAGGGGAATTACAATGAGCAGTTCTTC.

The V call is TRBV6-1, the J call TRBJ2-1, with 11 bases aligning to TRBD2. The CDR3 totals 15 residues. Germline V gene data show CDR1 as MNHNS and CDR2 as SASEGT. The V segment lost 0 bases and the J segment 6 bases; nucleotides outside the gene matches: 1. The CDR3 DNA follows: TGTGCCAGCAGTGAAGCGGGGACTAGCGGCAATGAGCAGTTCTTC. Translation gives CASSEAGTSGNEQFF.

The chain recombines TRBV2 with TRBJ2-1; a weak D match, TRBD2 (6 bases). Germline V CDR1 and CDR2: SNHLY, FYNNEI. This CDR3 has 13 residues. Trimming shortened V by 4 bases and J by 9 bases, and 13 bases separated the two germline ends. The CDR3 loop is CASSGVSGLEQFF. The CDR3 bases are TGTGCCAGCAGTGGGGTTAGCGGACTTGAGCAGTTCTTC.

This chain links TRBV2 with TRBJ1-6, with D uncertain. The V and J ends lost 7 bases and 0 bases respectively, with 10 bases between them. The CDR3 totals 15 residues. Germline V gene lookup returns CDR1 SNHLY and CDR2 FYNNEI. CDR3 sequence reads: CASTQESSYNSPLHF. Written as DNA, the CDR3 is TGTGCCAGCACCCAGGAGAGCTCCTATAATTCACCCCTCCACTTT.